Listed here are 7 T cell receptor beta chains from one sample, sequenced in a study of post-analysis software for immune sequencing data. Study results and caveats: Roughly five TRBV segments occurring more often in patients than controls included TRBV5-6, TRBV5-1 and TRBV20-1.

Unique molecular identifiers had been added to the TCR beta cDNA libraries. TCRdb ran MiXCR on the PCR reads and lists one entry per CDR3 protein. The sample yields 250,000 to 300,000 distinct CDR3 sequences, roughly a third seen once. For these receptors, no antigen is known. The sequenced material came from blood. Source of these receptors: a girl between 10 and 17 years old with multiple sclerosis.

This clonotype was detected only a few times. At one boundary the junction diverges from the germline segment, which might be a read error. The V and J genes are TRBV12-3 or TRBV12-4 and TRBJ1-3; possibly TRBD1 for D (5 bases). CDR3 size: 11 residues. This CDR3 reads CATGGGDTIYF. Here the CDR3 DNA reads TGTGCCACCGGGGGTGGAGACACCATATATTTT.

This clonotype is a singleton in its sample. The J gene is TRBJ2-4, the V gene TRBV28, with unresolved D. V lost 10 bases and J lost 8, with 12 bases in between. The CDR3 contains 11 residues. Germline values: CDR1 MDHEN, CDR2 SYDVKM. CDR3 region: CAIQGSHIQYF. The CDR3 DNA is TGTGCCATCCAAGGATCCCACATTCAGTACTTC.

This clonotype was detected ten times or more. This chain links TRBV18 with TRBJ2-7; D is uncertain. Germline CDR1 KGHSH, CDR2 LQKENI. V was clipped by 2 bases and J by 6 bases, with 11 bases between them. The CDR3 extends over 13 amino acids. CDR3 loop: CASSPYPNGEQYF. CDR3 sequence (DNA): TGTGCCAGCTCACCATATCCCAATGGCGAGCAGTACTTC.

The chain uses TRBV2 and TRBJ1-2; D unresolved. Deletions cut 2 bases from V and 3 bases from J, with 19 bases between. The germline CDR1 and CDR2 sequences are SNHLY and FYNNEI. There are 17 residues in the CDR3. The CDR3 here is CASSEKAFPAGYYGYTF. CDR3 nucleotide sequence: TGTGCCAGCAGTGAAAAGGCGTTCCCAGCGGGCTACTATGGCTACACCTTC.

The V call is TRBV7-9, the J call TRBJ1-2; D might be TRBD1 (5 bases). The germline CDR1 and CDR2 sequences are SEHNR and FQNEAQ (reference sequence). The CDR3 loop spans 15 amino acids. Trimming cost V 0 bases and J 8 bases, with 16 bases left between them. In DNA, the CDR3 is TGTGCCAGCAGCTTAGCCAGCAGGGCCGCTGAGGGCTACACCTTC. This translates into CASSLASRAAEGYTF.

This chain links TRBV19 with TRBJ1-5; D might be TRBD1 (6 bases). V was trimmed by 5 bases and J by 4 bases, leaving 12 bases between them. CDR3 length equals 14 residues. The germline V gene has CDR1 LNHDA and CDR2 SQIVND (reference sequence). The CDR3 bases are TGTGCCAGTAGTCTGCGACAGGTTAATCAGCCCCAGCATTTT. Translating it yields CASSLRQVNQPQHF.

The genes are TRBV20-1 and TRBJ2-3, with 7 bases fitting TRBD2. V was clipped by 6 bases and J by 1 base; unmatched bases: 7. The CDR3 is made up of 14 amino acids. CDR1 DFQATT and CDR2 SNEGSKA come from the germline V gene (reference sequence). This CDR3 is CSARLAARTDTQYF. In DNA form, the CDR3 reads TGCAGTGCCAGGCTAGCGGCTCGCACAGATACGCAGTATTTT.